The 15 T cell receptor beta chains in this list originate from one sample, sequenced in a study of B cell selection in AIRE deficiency. Sequenced by immunoSEQ multiplex PCR; TCRdb stores in-frame clones only, minus some. This sample has some 25,000 clones, with about 96% found just once. Conventional CD4 T cells were sorted as CD4+CD127+ cells. The material sequenced was CD4+CD127+ conventional T cells sorted from PBMCs. All receptors derive from a human donor in good health.

This chain joins TRBV11-2 and TRBJ1-1; D is undetermined. Trimming took 3 bases from V and 3 from J, leaving 11 bases between them. The germline V gene encodes CDR1 SGHAT and CDR2 FQNNGV. The CDR3 runs to 14 residues. The CDR3 region has the DNA TGTGCCAGCAGCTTTGCGGGGTCGGACACTGAAGCTTTCTTT. This translates into CASSFAGSDTEAFF.

The chain employs TRBV28 and TRBJ1-4; D perhaps matches TRBD1 (5 bases). V dropped 5 bases and J dropped 14 bases, with 15 bases sitting between them. The V gene's germline CDR1 is MDHEN and CDR2 SYDVKM. The CDR3 runs to 12 residues. CDR3 residues: CASSPGGGVLFF. The CDR3 bases are TGTGCCAGCAGTCCGGGCGGGGGAGTTCTGTTTTTT.

This chain links TRBV30 with TRBJ1-2; D gene unclear. This CDR3 region has 13 residues. Per germline, CDR1 GTSNPN and CDR2 SVGIG (reference sequence). V was shortened by 5 bases and J by 8 bases, with 18 bases between the two germline ends. The CDR3 DNA is TGTGCCTGGGCACGACTCGGAGGTAGCGGCTACACCTTC. Translated: CAWARLGGSGYTF.

In its sample, this clone was seen once. The J gene is TRBJ1-2, the V gene TRBV5-8; D remains ambiguous. Germline CDR1 is SGHTS and CDR2 is YDEGEE. The CDR3 contains 15 residues. The V and J ends lost 0 bases and 0 bases respectively, with 9 bases between them. In DNA, the CDR3 is TGTGCCAGCAGCTTGGTAGAGGGTTCTAACTATGGCTACACCTTC. Encoded protein: CASSLVEGSNYGYTF. The full variable domain, its missing parts supplied by reference TRBV5-8 and TRBJ1-2, is EAGVTQSPTHLIKTRGQQATLRCSPISGHTSVYWYQQALGLGLQFLLWYDEGEERNRGNFPPRFSGRQFPNYSSELNVNALELEDSALYLCASSLVEGSNYGYTFGSGTRLTVV.

This chain joins TRBV7-2 and TRBJ1-4; D remains ambiguous. CDR3 length: 14 residues. The germline CDR1 and CDR2 sequences are SGHTA and FQGNSA. The ends were cut back, 3 bases at V and 3 bases at J, with 8 bases in the middle. This CDR3 is CASSLEGSNEKLFF. DNA of the CDR3: TGTGCCAGCAGCTTGGAAGGGTCTAATGAAAAACTGTTTTTT.

This chain uses TRBV30 with TRBJ2-7; D unclear. The CDR3 has 14 residues. CDR1 and CDR2 (germline): GTSNPN, SVGIG (reference sequence). V lost 3 bases and J lost 3, with 15 bases in between. CDR3 amino acids: CAWSSPERGYEQYF. The CDR3 DNA follows: TGTGCCTGGAGCAGCCCAGAAAGAGGCTACGAGCAGTACTTC.

This clone came up once. CDR3 amino acids: CASRTSSGNTIYF. The CDR3 bases are TGTGCCAGCAGAACAAGCTCTGGAAACACCATATATTTT. The chain links TRBV6-1 to TRBJ1-3; no clear D. V was pared by 6 bases and J by 0 bases, with 6 bases between. In germline, CDR1 is MNHNS, CDR2 SASEGT. This CDR3 contains 13 residues.

This chain connects TRBV7-3 to TRBJ2-2; the match to TRBD1 covers 11 bases. This CDR3 has 16 residues. The junction had 3 bases not matched to a gene; V was cut back by 2 bases and J by 4 bases. Per the germline V gene, CDR1 is SGHTA and CDR2 is FQGTGA. As DNA, the CDR3 is TGTGCCAGCAGCTTAGCCGGGACAGGGGGCACCGGGGAGCTGTTTTTT. Protein: CASSLAGTGGTGELFF.

This rearrangement joins TRBV11-2 to TRBJ2-7; D is possibly TRBD1 (6 bases). The V gene's germline CDR1 is SGHAT and CDR2 FQNNGV. V lost 1 base to trimming and J lost 0 bases, with 7 bases between them. The CDR3 totals 14 residues. CDR3 protein: CASSLGDTSYEQYF. The CDR3 DNA reads TGTGCCAGCAGCTTAGGGGACACCTCCTACGAGCAGTACTTC. The full variable domain, its missing parts supplied by reference TRBV11-2 and TRBJ2-7, is EAGVAQSPRYKIIEKRQSVAFWCNPISGHATLYWYQQILGQGPKLLIQFQNNGVVDDSQLPKDRFSAERLKGVDSTLKIQPAKLEDSAVYLCASSLGDTSYEQYFGPGTRLTVT.

The chain is built from TRBV5-1 and TRBJ2-7, with 8 positions matching TRBD2. Per germline, CDR1 SGHRS and CDR2 YFSETQ. The CDR3 spans 15 residues. J lost 4 bases, V lost 1 base, and 7 bases had no gene match. CDR3 DNA sequence: TGCGCCAGCAGCTTGAACGGGAGGGCCAGGTACGAGCAGTACTTC. The encoded protein is CASSLNGRARYEQYF.

The rearrangement links TRBV7-3 to TRBJ2-5, with no clear D. Looked up from germline, CDR1 is SGHTA and CDR2 is FQGTGA. Between the trimmed V and J ends, which lost 3 bases and 3 bases, there was a span of 5 bases. The CDR3 has 12 amino acids. CDR3: CASSFQEETQYF. The CDR3 DNA reads as TGTGCCAGCAGCTTTCAGGAAGAGACCCAGTACTTC.

The genes are TRBV9 and TRBJ2-1, with 11 bases identical to TRBD1. This CDR3 comprises 15 residues. J gave up 2 bases and V 4 bases, and 2 bases lay outside the gene matches. Germline CDR1 and CDR2: SGDLS and YYNGEE. CDR3 DNA sequence: TGTGCCAGCAGCACGGGACAGGGGGCCTACAATGAGCAGTTCTTC. The encoded protein is CASSTGQGAYNEQFF. Full variable domain (rest looked up from reference TRBV9 and TRBJ2-1): DSGVTQTPKHLITATGQRVTLRCSPRSGDLSVYWYQQSLDQGLQFLIQYYNGEERAKGNILERFSAQQFPDLHSELNLSSLELGDSALYFCASSTGQGAYNEQFFGPGTRLTVL.

The chain couples TRBV5-1 to TRBJ2-7; 9 bases map to TRBD1. V lost 5 bases to trimming and J lost 2 bases; unmatched junction nucleotides: 5. Germline-derived CDR1 and CDR2 are SGHRS and YFSETQ. The CDR3 is made up of 14 amino acids. The CDR3 sequence: CASRSGTGPYEQYF. In DNA, the CDR3 is TGCGCCAGCAGATCCGGGACAGGGCCCTACGAGCAGTACTTC.

The rearrangement joins TRBV19 to TRBJ2-3; 10 positions match TRBD2. V dropped 7 bases and J dropped 4; count of bases not matched to a gene: 11. CDR3 length: 16 residues. CDR1 is LNHDA, CDR2 SQIVND, per germline (reference sequence). The CDR3, as DNA: TGTGCCAGTACCATCCGCCCTAGCGGGAGCCCAGATACGCAGTATTTT. Amino acids: CASTIRPSGSPDTQYF.

This chain uses TRBV4-1 with TRBJ2-2; TRBD2 agrees at 7 bases. J lost 0 bases, V lost 4 bases, and 8 bases had no gene match. CDR1 is MGHRA and CDR2 is YSYEKL in the germline V gene. The CDR3 consists of 17 residues. The CDR3 region has the DNA TGCGCCAGCAGCCCTCCAGTGGCGGGAGCGAACACCGGGGAGCTGTTTTTT. Residues: CASSPPVAGANTGELFF.